The clone carrying this T cell receptor (beta chain) has a handful of counts. Its antigen is currently unknown. The data were obtained in a study of T-cell memory formation after mild COVID-19. Study details: Each donor largely had its own TCR clusters.

The length of the CDR3 is 15 residues. Germline CDR1 and CDR2: MNHEY and SVGEGT. V shed 5 bases and J 6 bases; nucleotides not matched to a gene: 6. 5'RACE, which relied on constant-segment primers, yielded TCR alpha and TCR beta cDNA libraries carrying sample barcodes and UMIs. From the 5' RACE reads, TCRdb called clonotypes with MiXCR, one entry per CDR3 protein. This sample yields fewer than 350,000 distinct CDR3 sequences, of which about 16% are seen a single time; 20% to 25% belongs to the top ten. The study, taken as a whole, reports: The main location of contracting CD4+ clones was CM and EM, and that of contracting CD8+ clones was EMRA. Balance between CD4 and CD8 was seen in clones contracting day 15 to 85, and a CD4+ lean was seen in later expanders.

This TCR was recovered from a young man who had mild COVID-19 (a few samples of this study predate the infection). Cell type and time point are not known. The rearrangement joins TRBV6-2 or TRBV6-3 to TRBJ2-7, with 14 bases identical to TRBD2. What was sequenced was PBMCs or a T cell subset sorted from them (not recorded which). The CDR3 coding sequence is TGTGCCAGCAGTCCGGGACTAGCGGGGGTAGGCGAGCAGTACGTC. Its protein product is CASSPGLAGVGEQYV.